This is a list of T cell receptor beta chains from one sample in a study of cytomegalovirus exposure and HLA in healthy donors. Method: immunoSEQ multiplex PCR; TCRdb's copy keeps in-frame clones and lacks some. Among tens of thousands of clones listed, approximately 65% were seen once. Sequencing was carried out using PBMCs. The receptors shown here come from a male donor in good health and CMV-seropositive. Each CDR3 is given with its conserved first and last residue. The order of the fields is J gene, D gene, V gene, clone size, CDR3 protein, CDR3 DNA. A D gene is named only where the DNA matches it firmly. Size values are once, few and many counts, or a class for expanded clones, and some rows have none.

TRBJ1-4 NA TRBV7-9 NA CASSQTPPEGATNEKLFF TGTGCCAGCAGCCAAACCCCCCCCGAGGGGGCAACTAATGAAAAACTGTTTTTT
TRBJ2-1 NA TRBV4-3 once CASSQNGKLDEQFF TGCGCCAGCAGCCAAAACGGGAAGTTGGATGAGCAGTTCTTC
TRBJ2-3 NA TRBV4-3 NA CASSQDLGSTGDTQYF TGCGCCAGCAGCCAAGATCTTGGATCAACCGGGGATACGCAGTATTTT
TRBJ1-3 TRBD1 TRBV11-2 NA CASSLSRDRISGNTIYF TGTGCCAGCAGCTTGTCCCGGGACAGGATTTCTGGAAACACCATATATTTT
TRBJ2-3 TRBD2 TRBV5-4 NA CASSLPSGGDTDTQYF TGTGCCAGCAGCTTGCCTAGCGGGGGGGACACAGATACGCAGTATTTT
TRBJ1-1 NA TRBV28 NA CASSPQGPPMNTEAFF TGTGCCAGCAGTCCCCAGGGTCCCCCCATGAACACTGAAGCTTTCTTT
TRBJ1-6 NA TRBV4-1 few CASSQDKGGGSPLHF TGCGCCAGCAGCCAAGATAAGGGGGGGGGATCACCCCTCCACTTT
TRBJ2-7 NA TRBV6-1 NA CVRPGQDFSYEQYF TGTGTCCGGCCGGGACAAGACTTCTCCTACGAGCAGTACTTC
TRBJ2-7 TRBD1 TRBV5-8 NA CASSPGTGGGSSYEQYF TGTGCCAGCAGCCCCGGGACAGGGGGCGGGAGCTCCTACGAGCAGTACTTC
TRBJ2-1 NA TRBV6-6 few CASSYSEGGNEQFF TGTGCCAGCAGTTACTCAGAGGGCGGCAATGAGCAGTTCTTC
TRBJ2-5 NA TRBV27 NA CASSLSSRTGTETQYF TGTGCCAGCAGTTTATCTTCCCGAACAGGGACAGAGACCCAGTACTTC
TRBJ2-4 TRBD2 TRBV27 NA CASSSGGRNIQYF TGTGCCAGCTCGAGCGGGGGCAGAAACATTCAGTACTTC
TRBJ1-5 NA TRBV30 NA CAWSVGVQPQHF TGTGCCTGGAGTGTAGGGGTTCAGCCCCAGCATTTT
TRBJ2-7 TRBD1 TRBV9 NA CASSAGRTGLGEQYF TGTGCCAGCAGCGCGGGCCGGACAGGGCTCGGCGAGCAGTACTTC
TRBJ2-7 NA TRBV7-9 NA CASIEGTGGGGEQYF TGTGCCAGCATCGAGGGTACCGGGGGAGGGGGCGAGCAGTACTTC
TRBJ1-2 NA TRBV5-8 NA CASSLGPGFGYTF TGTGCCAGCAGCTTAGGCCCAGGGTTTGGCTACACCTTC
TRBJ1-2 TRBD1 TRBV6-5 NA CASSYSARDREGYTF TGTGCCAGCAGTTACTCCGCTCGGGACAGGGAAGGCTACACCTTC
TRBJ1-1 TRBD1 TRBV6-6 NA CASRDRGNTEAFF TGTGCCAGCAGGGACAGGGGAAACACTGAAGCTTTCTTT
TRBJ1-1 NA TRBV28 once CASNQTPRDTEAFF TGTGCCAGCAACCAGACCCCCAGGGACACTGAAGCTTTCTTT
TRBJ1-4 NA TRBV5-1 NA CASSLEGLGANEKLFF TGCGCCAGCAGCTTGGAGGGCCTGGGGGCGAATGAAAAACTGTTTTTT
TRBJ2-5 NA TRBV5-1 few CASSLDRETQYF TGCGCCAGCAGCTTGGACAGAGAGACCCAGTACTTC
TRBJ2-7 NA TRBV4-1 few CASSQEGGAYPYEQYF TGCGCCAGCAGCCAAGAAGGGGGGGCGTACCCCTACGAGCAGTACTTC
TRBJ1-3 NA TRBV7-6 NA CASSLVSGIGGAGNTIYF TGTGCCAGCAGCTTAGTATCAGGGATCGGAGGGGCTGGAAACACCATATATTTT
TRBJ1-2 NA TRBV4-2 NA CASSQAGVSDGYTF TGTGCCAGCAGCCAAGCGGGGGTGTCTGACGGCTACACCTTC
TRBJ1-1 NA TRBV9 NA CASGKIVNTEAFF TGTGCCAGCGGCAAAATCGTGAACACTGAAGCTTTCTTT
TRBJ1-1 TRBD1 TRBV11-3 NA CASSPGQGLEAFF TGTGCCAGCAGCCCGGGACAGGGACTTGAAGCTTTCTTT
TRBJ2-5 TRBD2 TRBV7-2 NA CASNMGLAGQETQYF TGTGCCAGCAACATGGGACTAGCAGGCCAAGAGACCCAGTACTTC
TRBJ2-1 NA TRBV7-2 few CASSRQGSYNEQFF TGTGCCAGCAGCCGCCAGGGCTCCTACAATGAGCAGTTCTTC
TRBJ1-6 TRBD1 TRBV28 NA CASSPDRGGNSPLHF TGTGCCAGCAGTCCAGACAGGGGAGGTAATTCACCCCTCCACTTT
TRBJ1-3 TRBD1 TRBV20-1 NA CSVHRGDTIYF TGCAGTGTACACAGGGGTGACACCATATATTTT